Included here is one T cell receptor beta chain sequence, with context. Method: immunoSEQ multiplex PCR; TCRdb's copy keeps in-frame clones and lacks some. The sample includes 35,000 to 50,000 clones, 90% of them seen just once. The data belong to a study of T cell changes during pregnancy in multiple sclerosis. V shed 3 bases and J shed 1 base, with 7 bases lying between them. From germline, CDR1 is SGHNT and CDR2 YYREEE (reference sequence). The CDR3 length is 13 residues. The source material was CD8+ T cells from peripheral blood mononuclear cells, sampled in the third trimester of pregnancy. This clonotype originated in a female donor with multiple sclerosis, enrolled in a pregnancy study. V and J are TRBV5-4 and TRBJ1-1; no clear D gene. The CDR3 loop is CASSWERNTEAFF. As DNA, the CDR3 is TGTGCCAGCAGCTGGGAGCGGAACACTGAAGCTTTCTTT. Filled out from reference TRBV5-4 and TRBJ1-1, the complete variable domain reads ETGVTQSPTHLIKTRGQQVTLRCSSQSGHNTVSWYQQALGQGPQFIFQYYREEENGRGNFPPRFSGLQFPNYSSELNVNALELDDSALYLCASSWERNTEAFFGQGTRLTVV.